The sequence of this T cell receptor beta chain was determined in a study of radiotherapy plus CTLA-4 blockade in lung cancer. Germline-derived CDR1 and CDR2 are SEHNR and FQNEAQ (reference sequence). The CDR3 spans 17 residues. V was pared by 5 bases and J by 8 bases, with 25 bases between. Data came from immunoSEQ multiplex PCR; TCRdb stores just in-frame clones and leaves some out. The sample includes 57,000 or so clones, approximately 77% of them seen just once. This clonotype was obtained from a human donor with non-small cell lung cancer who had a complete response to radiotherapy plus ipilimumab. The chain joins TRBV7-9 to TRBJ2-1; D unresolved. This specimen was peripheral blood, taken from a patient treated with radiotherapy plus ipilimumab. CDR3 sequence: CASSPSRRTVPRHEQFF. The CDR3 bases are TGTGCCAGCAGCCCAAGCCGAAGGACGGTACCCCGGCATGAGCAGTTCTTC.